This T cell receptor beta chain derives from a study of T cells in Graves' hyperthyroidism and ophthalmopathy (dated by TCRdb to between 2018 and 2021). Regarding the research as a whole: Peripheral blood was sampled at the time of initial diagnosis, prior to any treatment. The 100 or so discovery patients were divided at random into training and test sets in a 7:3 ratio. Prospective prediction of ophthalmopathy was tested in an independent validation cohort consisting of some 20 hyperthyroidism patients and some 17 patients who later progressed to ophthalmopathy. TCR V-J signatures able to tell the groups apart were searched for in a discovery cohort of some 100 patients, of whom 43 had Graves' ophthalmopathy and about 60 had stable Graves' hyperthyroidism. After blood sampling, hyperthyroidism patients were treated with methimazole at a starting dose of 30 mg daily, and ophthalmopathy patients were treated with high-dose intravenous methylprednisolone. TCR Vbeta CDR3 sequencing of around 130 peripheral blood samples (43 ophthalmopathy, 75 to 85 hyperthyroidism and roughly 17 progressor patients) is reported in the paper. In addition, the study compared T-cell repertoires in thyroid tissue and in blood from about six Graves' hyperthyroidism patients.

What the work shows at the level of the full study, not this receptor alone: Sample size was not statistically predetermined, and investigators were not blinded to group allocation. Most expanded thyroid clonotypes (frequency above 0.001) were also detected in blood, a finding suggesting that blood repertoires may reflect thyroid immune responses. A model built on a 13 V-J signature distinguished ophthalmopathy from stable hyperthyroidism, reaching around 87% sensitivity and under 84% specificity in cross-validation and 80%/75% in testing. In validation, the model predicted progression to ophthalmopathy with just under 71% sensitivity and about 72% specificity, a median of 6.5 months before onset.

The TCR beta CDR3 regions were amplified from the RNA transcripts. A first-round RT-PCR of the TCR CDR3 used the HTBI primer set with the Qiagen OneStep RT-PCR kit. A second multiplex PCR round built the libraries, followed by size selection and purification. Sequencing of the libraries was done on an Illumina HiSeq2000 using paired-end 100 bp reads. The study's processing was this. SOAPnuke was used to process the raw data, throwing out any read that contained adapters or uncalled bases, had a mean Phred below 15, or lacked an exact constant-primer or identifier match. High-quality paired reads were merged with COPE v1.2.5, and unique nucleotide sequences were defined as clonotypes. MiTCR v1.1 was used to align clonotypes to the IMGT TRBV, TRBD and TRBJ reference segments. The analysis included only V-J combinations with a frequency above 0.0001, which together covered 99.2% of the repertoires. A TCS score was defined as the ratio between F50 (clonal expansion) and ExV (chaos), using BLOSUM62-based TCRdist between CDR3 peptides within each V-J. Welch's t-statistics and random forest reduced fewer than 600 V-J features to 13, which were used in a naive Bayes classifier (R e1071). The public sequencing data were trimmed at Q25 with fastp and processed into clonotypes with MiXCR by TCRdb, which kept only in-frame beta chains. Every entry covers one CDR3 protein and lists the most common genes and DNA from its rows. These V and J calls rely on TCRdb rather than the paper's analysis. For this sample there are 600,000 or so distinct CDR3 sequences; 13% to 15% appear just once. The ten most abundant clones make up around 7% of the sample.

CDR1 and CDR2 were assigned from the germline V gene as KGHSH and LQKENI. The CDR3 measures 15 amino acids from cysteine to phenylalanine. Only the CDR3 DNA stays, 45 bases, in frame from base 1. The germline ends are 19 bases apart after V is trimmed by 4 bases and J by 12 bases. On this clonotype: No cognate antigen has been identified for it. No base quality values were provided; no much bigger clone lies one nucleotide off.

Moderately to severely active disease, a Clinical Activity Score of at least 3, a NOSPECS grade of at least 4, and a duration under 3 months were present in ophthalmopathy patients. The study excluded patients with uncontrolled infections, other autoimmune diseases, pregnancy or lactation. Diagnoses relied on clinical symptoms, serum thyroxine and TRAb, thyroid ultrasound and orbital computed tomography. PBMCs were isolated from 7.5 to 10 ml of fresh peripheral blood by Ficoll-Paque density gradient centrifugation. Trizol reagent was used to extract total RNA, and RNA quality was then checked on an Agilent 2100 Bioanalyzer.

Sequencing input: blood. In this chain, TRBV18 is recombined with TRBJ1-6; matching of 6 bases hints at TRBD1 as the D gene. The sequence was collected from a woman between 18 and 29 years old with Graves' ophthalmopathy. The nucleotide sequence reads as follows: TGTGCCAGCTCACAGTTCACAGGGTCAGACGAACCCCTCCACTTT. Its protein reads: CASSQFTGSDEPLHF.